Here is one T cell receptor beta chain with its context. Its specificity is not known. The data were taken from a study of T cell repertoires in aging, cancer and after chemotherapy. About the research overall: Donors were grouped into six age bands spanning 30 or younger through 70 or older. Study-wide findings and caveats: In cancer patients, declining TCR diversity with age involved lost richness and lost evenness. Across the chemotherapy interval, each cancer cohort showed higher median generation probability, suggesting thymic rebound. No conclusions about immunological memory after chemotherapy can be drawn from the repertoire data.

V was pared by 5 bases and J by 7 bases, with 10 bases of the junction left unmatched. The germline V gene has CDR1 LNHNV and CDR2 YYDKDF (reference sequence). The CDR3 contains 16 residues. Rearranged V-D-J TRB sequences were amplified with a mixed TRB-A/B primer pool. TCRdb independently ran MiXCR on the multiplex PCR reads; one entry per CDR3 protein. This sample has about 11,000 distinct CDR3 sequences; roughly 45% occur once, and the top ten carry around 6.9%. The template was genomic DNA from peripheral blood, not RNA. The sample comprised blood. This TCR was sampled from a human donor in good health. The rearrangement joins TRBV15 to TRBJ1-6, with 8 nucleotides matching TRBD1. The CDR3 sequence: CATSRRPDRENSPLHF. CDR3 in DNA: TGTGCCACCAGCCGACGACCGGACAGGGAAAATTCACCCCTCCACTTT.